The 2 T cell receptor beta chains presented below share a single source sample, sequenced in a study of cytomegalovirus exposure and HLA in healthy donors. The primer mix had 60 Vbeta and 13 Jbeta primers. Generated by immunoSEQ multiplex PCR, the TCRdb table keeps only in-frame clones and is missing some. The sample lists fewer than 130,000 clones; about 80% were seen once. The sequenced sample consisted of PBMCs. The receptors originated from a woman aged 55-75 years in good health and CMV-seropositive.

The rearrangement uses TRBV7-9 and TRBJ2-1; 7 bases agree with TRBD2. Trimming took 0 bases from V and 2 from J; bases not matched to a gene: 7. This CDR3 is built from 17 residues. Germline CDR1 and CDR2: SEHNR and FQNEAQ (reference sequence). DNA for the CDR3: TGTGCCAGCAGCTTAGCCTCGGGGGGAAGTGCCTACAATGAGCAGTTCTTC. Encoded protein: CASSLASGGSAYNEQFF.

The chain recombines TRBV28 with TRBJ1-3; TRBD1 aligns across 9 bases. The J segment lost 7 bases and the V segment lost 4 bases, leaving 11 bases of the junction unmatched. The CDR3 loop spans 16 amino acids. Germline loops: CDR1 MDHEN, CDR2 SYDVKM. The CDR3 nucleotides are TGTGCCAGCAGTTCCTCCGGGACAGGGTATCGCAACACCATATATTTT. Its translation: CASSSSGTGYRNTIYF.